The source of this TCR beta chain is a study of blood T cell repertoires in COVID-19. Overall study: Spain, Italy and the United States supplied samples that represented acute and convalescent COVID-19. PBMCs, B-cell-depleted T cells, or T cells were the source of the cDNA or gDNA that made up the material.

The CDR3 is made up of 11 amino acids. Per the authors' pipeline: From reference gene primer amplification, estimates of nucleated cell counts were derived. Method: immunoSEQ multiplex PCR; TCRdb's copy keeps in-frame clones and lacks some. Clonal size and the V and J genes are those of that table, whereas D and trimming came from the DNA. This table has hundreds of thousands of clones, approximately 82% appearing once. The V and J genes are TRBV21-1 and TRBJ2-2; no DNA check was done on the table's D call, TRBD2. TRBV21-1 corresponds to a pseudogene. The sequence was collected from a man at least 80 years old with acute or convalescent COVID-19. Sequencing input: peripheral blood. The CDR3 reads CARRGGGELFF. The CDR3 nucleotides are TGTGCCAGACGGGGTGGCGGGGAGCTGTTTTTT.